The 10 T cell receptor beta chains below come from one sample, sequenced in a study of early T cells in non-severe SARS-CoV-2 infection. TCRdb passed the 5' RACE reads through MiXCR, listing each CDR3 protein once. Of roughly 65,000 distinct CDR3 sequences listed, 10% to 15% were seen once; the top ten hold roughly 1.7%. Sequenced input: whole blood. The receptors derive from an adult who was a healthcare worker with PCR-confirmed SARS-CoV-2 infection or an uninfected control (not recorded which).

The table lists this clonotype with many counts. In DNA form, the CDR3 reads TGTGCCACCACCTCGGGCTGGAACACAGATACGCAGTATTTT. Its translation is CATTSGWNTDTQYF. The chain joins TRBV6-5 to TRBJ2-3, with no clear D. V lost 10 bases and J 2 bases, leaving 16 bases between the germline ends. Germline loops: CDR1 MNHEY, CDR2 SVGAGI. This CDR3 spans 14 amino acids.

CDR3 residues: CSAKQGVYGYTF. Here the CDR3 DNA reads TGCAGCGCCAAACAGGGGGTGTATGGCTACACCTTC. The chain couples TRBV29-1 to TRBJ1-2, with 8 bases matching TRBD1. This CDR3 has 12 residues. Germline CDR1 SQVTM, CDR2 ANQGSEA. V lost 7 bases to trimming and J lost 5 bases; unmatched junction nucleotides: 6.

This clonotype was recorded a few times. The rearrangement joins TRBV6-1 to TRBJ2-2; D is unresolved. CDR1 MNHNS and CDR2 SASEGT come from the germline V gene. V shed 2 bases and J shed 6 bases, with 7 bases lying between them. The CDR3 is 13 residues long. CDR3 in DNA: TGTGCCAGCAGTGAAAATGGGCCCGGGGAGCTGTTTTTT. Translation: CASSENGPGELFF.

This clonotype has ten or more counts. The CDR3 reads CASSITGTANTEAFF. The CDR3 DNA sequence: TGTGCCAGCAGCATAACTGGGACAGCGAACACTGAAGCTTTCTTT. The chain is built from TRBV13 and TRBJ1-1; TRBD1 agrees at 7 bases. This CDR3 spans 15 amino acids. Losses at the gene ends were 5 bases for V and 1 base for J; bases not matched to a gene: 7. From germline, CDR1 is PRHDT and CDR2 FYEKMQ (reference sequence).

The chain employs TRBV20-1 and TRBJ2-7; D may correspond to TRBD1 or TRBD2 (5 bases each). Trimming took 5 bases from V and 2 from J, leaving 10 bases between them. The CDR3 consists of 12 residues. Germline V gene data show CDR1 as DFQATT and CDR2 as SNEGSKA (reference sequence). CDR3 residues: CSAGTDPYEQYF. Written as DNA, the CDR3 is TGCAGTGCTGGGACGGATCCCTACGAGCAGTACTTC.

In its sample, this clonotype was seen many times. The chain joins TRBV28 to TRBJ1-4; a weak D match, TRBD1 (5 bases). Trimming took off 0 bases at V and 5 bases at J, with 10 bases between the two ends. CDR3 length: 15 residues. CDR1 MDHEN and CDR2 SYDVKM come from the germline V gene. CDR3 region: CASSLWGPQNEKLFF. The DNA of the CDR3 is TGTGCCAGCAGTTTATGGGGGCCGCAGAATGAAAAACTGTTTTTT. Full variable domain (rest looked up from reference TRBV28 and TRBJ1-4): DVKVTQSSRYLVKRTGEKVFLECVQDMDHENMFWYRQDPGLGLRLIYFSYDVKMKEKGDIPEGYSVSREKKERFSLILESASTNQTSMYLCASSLWGPQNEKLFFGSGTQLSVL.

Ten or more counts support this clonotype. In DNA form, the CDR3 reads TGCGCCAGCAGCTTGGAGTGGCAGGGGAGTACTGAAGCTTTCTTT. This gives the protein CASSLEWQGSTEAFF. The chain recombines TRBV5-1 with TRBJ1-1; tentatively, D is TRBD1 (6 bases). The V gene's germline CDR1 is SGHRS and CDR2 YFSETQ. CDR3 length: 15 residues. V dropped 0 bases and J dropped 5 bases, with 14 bases sitting between them.

The rearrangement joins TRBV2 to TRBJ2-7; D call uncertain. The germline V gene encodes CDR1 SNHLY and CDR2 FYNNEI. This CDR3 region has 15 residues. The V gene lost 7 bases and the J gene lost 2 bases, with 18 bases spanning the gap. CDR3 bases: TGTGCCAGCATCCCTTCGAGCAGGTTAGCCTACGAGCAGTACTTC. Its protein product is CASIPSSRLAYEQYF.

This clonotype was seen a few times. The chain carries TRBV18 and TRBJ2-2; D possibly corresponds to TRBD1 (5 bases). In germline, CDR1 is KGHSH, CDR2 LQKENI. The CDR3 loop spans 16 amino acids. Trimming pared 1 base from V and 1 base from J, leaving 10 bases between. The CDR3 coding sequence is TGTGCCAGCTCACCACGGATAACAGGGAACACCGGGGAGCTGTTTTTT. As protein: CASSPRITGNTGELFF. Filled out from reference TRBV18 and TRBJ2-2, the complete variable domain reads NAGVMQNPRHLVRRRGQEARLRCSPMKGHSHVYWYRQLPEEGLKFMVYLQKENIIDESGMPKERFSAEFPKEGPSILRIQQVVRGDSAAYFCASSPRITGNTGELFFGEGSRLTVL.

Of note for this clonotype: It may be a read error: a sequence one base away is much more abundant. The rearrangement joins TRBV6-5 to TRBJ1-5; possibly TRBD1 for D (5 bases). CDR1 and CDR2 (germline): MNHEY, SVGAGI. The germline V and J ends were trimmed by 5 bases and 3 bases, with 11 bases remaining between them. The CDR3 is 14 amino acids. The CDR3 sequence is CASSTNRNNQPQHF. CDR3 bases: TGTGCCAGCAGTACTAACAGGAACAATCAGCCCCAGCATTTT.